These 6 T cell receptor beta chains came from one sample sequenced in a study of T cell changes during pregnancy in multiple sclerosis. Sequencing was performed with immunoSEQ multiplex PCR; in TCRdb, only in-frame clones are kept and a portion is missing. Of about 100,000 clones in the sample, about nine tenths were seen once. The specimen comprised peripheral blood, sampled in the second trimester of pregnancy. These receptors all come from a female donor with multiple sclerosis, enrolled in a pregnancy study.

The chain uses TRBV28 and TRBJ1-4; D perhaps matches TRBD1 (6 bases). Germline-derived CDR1 and CDR2 are MDHEN and SYDVKM. This CDR3 region has 15 residues. Trimming cost V 3 bases and J 3 bases, with 11 bases left between them. Here the CDR3 reads CASSFVTGSNEKLFF. CDR3 sequence (DNA): TGTGCCAGCAGTTTTGTAACAGGGTCTAATGAAAAACTGTTTTTT.

The J gene is TRBJ2-3, the V gene TRBV4-2, with D possibly TRBD2 on 6 matching bases. CDR3 length: 15 residues. The V end lost 2 bases, the J end lost 5 bases, and 14 bases lay between the germline ends. The germline CDR1 and CDR2 sequences are LGHNA and YNFKEQ. The CDR3 nucleotides read TGTGCCAGCAGCCAAAGATCACTAGCCGGAGATACGCAGTATTTT. It encodes CASSQRSLAGDTQYF.

The chain combines TRBV11-2 with TRBJ1-4, with D possibly matching TRBD1 (6 bases). Germline CDR1 is SGHAT and CDR2 is FQNNGV. The V and J ends lost 0 bases and 5 bases respectively, with 10 bases between them. CDR3 size: 15 residues. The CDR3 loop is CASSLDRGRNEKLFF. The CDR3 DNA follows: TGTGCCAGCAGCTTAGACAGGGGACGAAATGAAAAACTGTTTTTT.

V and J are TRBV7-3 and TRBJ2-7; 8 bases match TRBD2. The CDR3 has 14 residues. The germline CDR1 and CDR2 sequences are SGHTA and FQGTGA. The J segment lost 2 bases and the V segment lost 5 bases, leaving 5 bases of the junction unmatched. The CDR3 DNA reads TGTGCCAGCAGCATCCTAGCGGGCCCCTACGAGCAGTACTTC. Encoded protein: CASSILAGPYEQYF.

This clone has a single count. The rearrangement joins TRBV28 to TRBJ2-7; D not certain. The germline CDR1 and CDR2 sequences are MDHEN and SYDVKM. Deletions cut 6 bases from V and 4 bases from J, with 7 bases between. The CDR3 totals 11 residues. The CDR3 DNA reads as TGTGCCAGCAGAACTACATACGAGCAGTACTTC. It specifies CASRTTYEQYF.

A single count supports this clone. V usage is TRBV2 and J usage is TRBJ1-5; possibly TRBD1 for D (5 bases). Trimming cost V 4 bases and J 0 bases, with 10 bases left between them. The CDR3 contains 15 residues. The germline V gene has CDR1 SNHLY and CDR2 FYNNEI. In DNA, the CDR3 is TGTGCCAGCAGTGGGAGGGACCTTAGCAATCAGCCCCAGCATTTT. Translation: CASSGRDLSNQPQHF. Variable domain in full (rest from reference TRBV2 and TRBJ1-5): EPEVTQTPSHQVTQMGQEVILRCVPISNHLYFYWYRQILGQKVEFLVSFYNNEISEKSEIFDDQFSVERPDGSNFTLKIRSTKLEDSAMYFCASSGRDLSNQPQHFGDGTRLSIL.